This T cell receptor (beta chain) stems from a study of blood T cells in healthy people across ages. Across the whole study: Template switching caught about one barcoded beta molecule for each two T cells.

After removal of 6 bases from V and 2 bases from J, the junction contained 8 bases not matched to a gene. CDR1 is MDHEN and CDR2 is SYDVKM in the germline V gene. The CDR3 is 15 amino acids. The use of a sample-barcoded 5' primer and a J-beta primer mix characterized a second PCR of 7 to 11 cycles. Each CDR3 protein gets one entry after TCRdb re-called the 5' RACE reads with MiXCR. In the table there are about 900,000 distinct CDR3 sequences, less than 80% of which are singletons. The chain links TRBV28 to TRBJ2-7, with 9 bases aligning to TRBD1. The sequence was collected from a man aged 25-45 years in good health. The sequenced material came from blood. This CDR3 reads CASSLWTGATYEQYF. As DNA, the CDR3 is TGTGCCAGCAGCCTGTGGACAGGGGCGACCTACGAGCAGTACTTC.